This T cell receptor (beta chain) is drawn from a study of identical twins. Whole-study findings and limits: Twin pairs' shared out-of-frame alpha sequences were enriched in low generation probability.

Carrying unique molecular identifiers, the cDNA also gained a universal primer site through template switching. One entry per CDR3 protein results from TCRdb running MiXCR on the 5' RACE reads. The data contain hundreds of thousands of distinct CDR3 sequences, 8.6% of them singletons. CDR1 is DFQATT, CDR2 SNEGSKA, per germline (reference sequence). The CDR3 consists of 12 residues. The V end was cut by 3 bases, the J end by 9 bases, with 12 bases between. In its sample, this clonotype was seen a few times. The antigen is undetermined. The same sample was also used in a study of yellow fever vaccine responses in identical twins.

This clonotype originated in a young woman in good health. Sequencing input: PBMCs. The rearrangement uses TRBV20-1 and TRBJ2-1; possible D gene TRBD2, 6 bases. CDR3 sequence: CSARRWGGEQFF. CDR3 nucleotide sequence: TGCAGTGCTAGGCGGTGGGGAGGTGAGCAGTTCTTC.